What follows are 5 T cell receptor beta chains derived from one specimen sequenced in a study of human T cells and chemical hapten exposure. Documented time point: pre-sensitization, week 0. Treatment reported: therapeutic diphenylcyclopropenone sensitization with weekly scalp DPC. TCRdb recomputed calls from the RACE reads with MiXCR, one row per CDR3 protein. The data contain about 120,000 distinct CDR3 sequences, about 13% of them seen just once; the ten biggest clones take up about 3%. The specimen was whole blood, collected in connection with sensitization to the hapten diphenylcyclopropenone (DPC). The receptor set was obtained from a woman under 30 with alopecia areata. Some clones in this sample may be carry-over from other donors' samples.

This sequence joins TRBV20-1 and TRBJ1-1; D is perhaps TRBD1 (6 bases). Deletions cut 5 bases from V and 1 base from J, with 11 bases between. This CDR3 region has 13 residues. CDR1 DFQATT and CDR2 SNEGSKA come from the germline V gene (reference sequence). DNA for the CDR3: TGCAGTGCTCCCGACAGGTGGAACACTGAAGCTTTCTTT. As protein: CSAPDRWNTEAFF.

The table lists this clonotype with a few counts. The CDR3 spells CASSLLGGSEAFF. The CDR3 bases are TGTGCCAGCAGCTTATTGGGGGGCTCTGAAGCTTTCTTT. The rearrangement uses TRBV7-2 and TRBJ1-1, with D possibly being TRBD1 (6 bases). The germline V gene encodes CDR1 SGHTA and CDR2 FQGNSA. V was clipped by 2 bases and J by 6 bases, with 10 bases between them. The length of the CDR3 is 13 residues.

This clonotype turned up a few times. The CDR3 DNA follows: TGTGCCAGCAGTTTTGCTAGCGGGGGTAATGAGCAGTTCTTC. Translation: CASSFASGGNEQFF. The rearrangement links TRBV27 to TRBJ2-1; 10 bases agree with TRBD2. CDR3 length equals 14 residues. V lost 3 bases, J lost 7 bases, and 3 bases stayed unmatched. Germline assignment: CDR1 MNHEY and CDR2 SMNVEV (reference sequence).

This clonotype was recorded a few times. The CDR3 nucleotides read TGTGCCAGCAGCTTGCTAGGGGGCAGTGAGCAGTTCTTC. Its translation: CASSLLGGSEQFF. V usage is TRBV5-6 and J usage is TRBJ2-1; TRBD1 agrees at 7 bases. The junction had 4 bases not matched to a gene; V was cut back by 1 base and J by 9 bases. CDR1 is SGHDT and CDR2 is YYEEEE in the germline V gene. The CDR3 is 13 residues long.

This clonotype was counted a few times. The chain uses TRBV4-3 and TRBJ1-2; unclear D gene. The CDR3 has 15 residues. Germline V gene data show CDR1 as LGHNA and CDR2 as YSLEER. The V and J ends lost 0 bases and 3 bases respectively, with 11 bases between them. The CDR3 sequence: CASSQDIRIHYGYTF. Written as DNA, the CDR3 is TGCGCCAGCAGCCAAGACATCCGGATCCACTATGGCTACACCTTC.